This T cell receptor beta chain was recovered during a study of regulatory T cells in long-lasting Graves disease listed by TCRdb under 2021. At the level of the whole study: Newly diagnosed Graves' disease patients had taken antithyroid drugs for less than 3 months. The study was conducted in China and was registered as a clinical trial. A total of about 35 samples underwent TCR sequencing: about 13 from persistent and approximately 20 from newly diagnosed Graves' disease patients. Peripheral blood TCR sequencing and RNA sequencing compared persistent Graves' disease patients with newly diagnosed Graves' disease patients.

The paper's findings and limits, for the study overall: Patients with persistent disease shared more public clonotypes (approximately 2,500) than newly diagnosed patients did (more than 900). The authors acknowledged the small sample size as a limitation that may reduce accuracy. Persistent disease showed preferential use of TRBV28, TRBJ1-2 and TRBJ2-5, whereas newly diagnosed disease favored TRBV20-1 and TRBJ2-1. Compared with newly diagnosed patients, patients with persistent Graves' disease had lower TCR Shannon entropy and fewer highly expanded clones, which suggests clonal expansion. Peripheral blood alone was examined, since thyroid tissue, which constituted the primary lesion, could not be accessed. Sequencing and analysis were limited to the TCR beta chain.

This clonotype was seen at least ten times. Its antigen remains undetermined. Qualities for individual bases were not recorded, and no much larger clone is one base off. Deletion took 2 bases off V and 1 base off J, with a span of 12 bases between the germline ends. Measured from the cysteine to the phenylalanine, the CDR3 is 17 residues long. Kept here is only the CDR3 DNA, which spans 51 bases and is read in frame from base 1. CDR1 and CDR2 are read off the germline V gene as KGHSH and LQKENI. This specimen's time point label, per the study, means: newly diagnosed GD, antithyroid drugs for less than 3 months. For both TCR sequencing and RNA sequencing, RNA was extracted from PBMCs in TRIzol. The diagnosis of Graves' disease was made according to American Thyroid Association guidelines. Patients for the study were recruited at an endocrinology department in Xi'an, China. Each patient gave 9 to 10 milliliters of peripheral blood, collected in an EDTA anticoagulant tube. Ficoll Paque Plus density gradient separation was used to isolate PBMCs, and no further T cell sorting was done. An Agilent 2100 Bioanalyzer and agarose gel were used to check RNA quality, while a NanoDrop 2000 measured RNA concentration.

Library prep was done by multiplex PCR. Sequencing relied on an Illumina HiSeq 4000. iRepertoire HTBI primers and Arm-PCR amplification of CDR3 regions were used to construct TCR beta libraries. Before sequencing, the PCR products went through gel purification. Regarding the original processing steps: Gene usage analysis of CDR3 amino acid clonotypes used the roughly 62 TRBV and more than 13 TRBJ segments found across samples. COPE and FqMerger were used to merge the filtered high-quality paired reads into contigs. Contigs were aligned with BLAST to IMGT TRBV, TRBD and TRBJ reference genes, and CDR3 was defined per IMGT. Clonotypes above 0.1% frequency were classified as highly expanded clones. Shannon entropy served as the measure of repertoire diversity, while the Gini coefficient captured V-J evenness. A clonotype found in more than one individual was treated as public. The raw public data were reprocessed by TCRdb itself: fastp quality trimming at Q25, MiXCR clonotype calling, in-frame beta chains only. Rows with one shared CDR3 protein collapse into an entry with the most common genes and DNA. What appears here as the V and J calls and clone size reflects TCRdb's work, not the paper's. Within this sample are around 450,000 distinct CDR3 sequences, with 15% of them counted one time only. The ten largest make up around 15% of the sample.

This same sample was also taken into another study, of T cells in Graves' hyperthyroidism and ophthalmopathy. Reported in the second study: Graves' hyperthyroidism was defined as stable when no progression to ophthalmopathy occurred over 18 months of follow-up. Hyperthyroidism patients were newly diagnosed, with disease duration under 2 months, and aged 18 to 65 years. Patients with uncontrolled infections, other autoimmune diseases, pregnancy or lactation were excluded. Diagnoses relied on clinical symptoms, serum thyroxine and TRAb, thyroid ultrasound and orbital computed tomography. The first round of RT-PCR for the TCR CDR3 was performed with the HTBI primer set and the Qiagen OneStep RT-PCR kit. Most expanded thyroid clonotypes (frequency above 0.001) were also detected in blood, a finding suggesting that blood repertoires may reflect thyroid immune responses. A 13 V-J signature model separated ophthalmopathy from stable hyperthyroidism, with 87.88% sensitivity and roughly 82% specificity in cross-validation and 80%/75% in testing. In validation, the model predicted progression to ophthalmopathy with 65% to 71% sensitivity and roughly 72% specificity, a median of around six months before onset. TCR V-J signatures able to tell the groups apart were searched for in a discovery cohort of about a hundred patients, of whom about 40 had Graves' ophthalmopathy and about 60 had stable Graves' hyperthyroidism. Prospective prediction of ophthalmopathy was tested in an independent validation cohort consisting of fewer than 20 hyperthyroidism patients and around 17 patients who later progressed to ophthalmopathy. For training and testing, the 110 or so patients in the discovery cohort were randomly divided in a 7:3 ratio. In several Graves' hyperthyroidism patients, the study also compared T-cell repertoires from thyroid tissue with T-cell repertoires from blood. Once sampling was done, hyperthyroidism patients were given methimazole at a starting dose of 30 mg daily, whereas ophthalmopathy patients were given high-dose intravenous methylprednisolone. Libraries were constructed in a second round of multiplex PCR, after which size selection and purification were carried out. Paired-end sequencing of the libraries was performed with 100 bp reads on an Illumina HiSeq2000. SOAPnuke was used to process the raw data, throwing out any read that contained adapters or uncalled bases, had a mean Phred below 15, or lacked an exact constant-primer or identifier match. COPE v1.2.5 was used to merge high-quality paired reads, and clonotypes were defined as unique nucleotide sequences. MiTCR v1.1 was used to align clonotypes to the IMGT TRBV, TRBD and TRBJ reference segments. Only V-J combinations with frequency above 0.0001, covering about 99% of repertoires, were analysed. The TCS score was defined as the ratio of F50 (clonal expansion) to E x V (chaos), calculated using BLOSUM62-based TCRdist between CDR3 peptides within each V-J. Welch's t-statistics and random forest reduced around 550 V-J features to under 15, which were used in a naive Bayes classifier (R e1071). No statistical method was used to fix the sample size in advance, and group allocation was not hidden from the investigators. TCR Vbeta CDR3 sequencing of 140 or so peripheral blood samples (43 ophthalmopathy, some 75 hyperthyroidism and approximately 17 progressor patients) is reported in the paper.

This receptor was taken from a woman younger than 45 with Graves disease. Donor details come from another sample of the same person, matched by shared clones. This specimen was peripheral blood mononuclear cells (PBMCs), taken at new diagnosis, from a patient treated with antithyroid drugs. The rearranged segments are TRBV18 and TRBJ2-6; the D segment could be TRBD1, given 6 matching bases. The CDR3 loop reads CASSPGQLLSGANVLTF. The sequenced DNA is TGTGCCAGCTCACCAGGACAGCTTTTGTCTGGGGCCAACGTCCTGACTTTC.